Below, 31 T cell receptor beta chains from the same sample are listed, as sequenced in a study of T cell clonotyping in hematopoietic cell transplantation. Profiled with immunoSEQ multiplex PCR; TCRdb holds only in-frame clones, not every one. The repertoire holds some 29,000 clones, with 90% to 95% as singletons. Specimen: PBMCs, collected 100 days after allogeneic stem cell transplant. The source of these receptors is a female patient in her forties or fifties who had an allogeneic stem cell transplant from a related donor, so the T cells may come from the graft donor. Some clones in this sample may be carry-over from other donors' samples.

V is TRBV4-3 and J is TRBJ2-3; TRBD2 matches at 8 bases. CDR1 is LGHNA, CDR2 YSLEER, per germline. The V gene end was trimmed by 4 bases and the J gene end by 2 bases; junction bases not matched to a gene: 20. The CDR3 consists of 20 residues. The CDR3 sequence is CASSRSPAGAPRVSTDTQYF. The CDR3 DNA sequence: TGCGCCAGCAGCCGCTCTCCAGCGGGGGCCCCAAGGGTATCCACAGATACGCAGTATTTT.

The rearrangement joins TRBV9 to TRBJ2-5, with TRBD2 matching over 11 bases. J gave up 5 bases and V 4 bases, and 10 bases lay outside the gene matches. Per germline, CDR1 SGDLS and CDR2 YYNGEE. The CDR3 runs 16 residues. The CDR3 sequence is CASSPLSGGARETQYF. The CDR3 nucleotides read TGTGCCAGCAGCCCCCTTAGCGGGGGGGCCCGGGAGACCCAGTACTTC.

The chain has TRBV4-3 and TRBJ1-2; D gene ambiguous. The CDR3 totals 15 residues. V was shortened by 1 base and J by 8 bases, with 17 bases between the two germline ends. Looked up from germline, CDR1 is LGHNA and CDR2 is YSLEER. This CDR3 reads CASSQGFGRVQGYTF. The CDR3 DNA follows: TGCGCCAGCAGCCAAGGCTTTGGACGGGTTCAAGGCTACACCTTC.

This rearrangement joins TRBV27 to TRBJ2-3; possible D gene TRBD1, 5 bases. Looked up from germline, CDR1 is MNHEY and CDR2 is SMNVEV (reference sequence). Trimming took off 7 bases at V and 1 base at J, with 15 bases between the two ends. The CDR3 extends over 15 amino acids. DNA of the CDR3: TGTGCCAGCACTCAAGGGGTTAGAGGCACAGATACGCAGTATTTT. Its translation is CASTQGVRGTDTQYF.

The rearrangement links TRBV5-1 to TRBJ2-5; possibly TRBD2 for D (6 bases). V lost 4 bases, J lost 2 bases, and 12 bases lay in between. The CDR3 has 14 amino acids. Looked up from germline, CDR1 is SGHRS and CDR2 is YFSETQ. CDR3 region: CASSRVGGQETQYF. In DNA, the CDR3 is TGCGCCAGCAGCCGGGTGGGGGGACAAGAGACCCAGTACTTC.

This chain uses TRBV5-6 with TRBJ2-1; no firm D call. The CDR3 has 15 residues. The V end was cut by 0 bases, the J end by 2 bases, with 9 bases between. Per the germline V gene, CDR1 is SGHDT and CDR2 is YYEEEE. CDR3 nucleotide sequence: TGTGCCAGCAGCTTGGTAGGCCGGACCTACAATGAGCAGTTCTTC. The encoded protein is CASSLVGRTYNEQFF.

The chain combines TRBV13 with TRBJ2-7; D not resolved. The length of the CDR3 is 15 residues. V lost 4 bases, J lost 5 bases, and 18 bases lay in between. Germline V gene data show CDR1 as PRHDT and CDR2 as FYEKMQ (reference sequence). CDR3 amino acids: CASSSSRREIHEQYF. CDR3 sequence (DNA): TGTGCCAGCAGCTCATCTAGAAGGGAAATCCACGAGCAGTACTTC.

The rearrangement uses TRBV4-2 and TRBJ2-7; D is tentatively TRBD1 or TRBD2 (5 bases each). The CDR3 length is 17 residues. Trimming stripped 0 bases from V and 3 bases from J, with 18 bases between. The germline CDR1 and CDR2 sequences are LGHNA and YNFKEQ. CDR3 sequence reads: CASSQERGRDLYYEQYF. The CDR3 DNA sequence: TGTGCCAGCAGCCAAGAAAGGGGACGCGACCTTTACTACGAGCAGTACTTC.

The chain is built from TRBV6-5 and TRBJ2-7, with TRBD1 identical over 7 bases. The germline gives CDR1 MNHEY, CDR2 SVGAGI. V lost 4 bases to trimming and J lost 4 bases; unmatched junction nucleotides: 7. The CDR3 consists of 14 residues. CDR3 in amino acids: CASSFEGARYEQYF. Written as DNA, the CDR3 is TGTGCCAGCAGTTTTGAGGGGGCTAGATACGAGCAGTACTTC.

The rearrangement uses TRBV25-1 and TRBJ2-7; weak D call: TRBD2 (6 bases). Germline values: CDR1 MGHDK, CDR2 SYGVNS. The V and J ends lost 3 bases and 0 bases respectively, with 12 bases between them. CDR3 length: 15 residues. The CDR3: CASSESEGPSYEQYF. The CDR3 nucleotides read TGTGCCAGCAGTGAGTCGGAGGGCCCCTCCTACGAGCAGTACTTC.

The chain combines TRBV4-3 with TRBJ1-2; TRBD1 might be the D (5 bases). Trimming took 1 base from V and 5 from J, leaving 20 bases between them. From germline, CDR1 is LGHNA and CDR2 YSLEER. The CDR3 spans 17 residues. The CDR3 DNA reads TGCGCCAGCAGCCAAGTCTGGATTGACAGCTCCAGGTATGGCTACACCTTC. Protein sequence: CASSQVWIDSSRYGYTF.

This chain joins TRBV30 and TRBJ1-5; perhaps TRBD1 as D (6 bases). V lost 3 bases and J 1 base, leaving 10 bases between the germline ends. The CDR3 length is 14 residues. Germline lookup yields CDR1 GTSNPN and CDR2 SVGIG (reference sequence). In DNA, the CDR3 is TGTGCCTGGAGCGGGGGCGCCAGCAATCAGCCCCAGCATTTT. Translated: CAWSGGASNQPQHF.

In this sample, this clone turned up a few times. The chain joins TRBV6-6 to TRBJ2-3, with 13 bases identical to TRBD2. Germline V gene lookup returns CDR1 MNHNY and CDR2 SVGAGI (reference sequence). This CDR3 has 15 residues. V shed 4 bases, J shed 6 bases, and the junction held 4 bases outside the gene matches. As DNA, the CDR3 is TGTGCCAGCAGTTCCACTAGCGGGGGGGATGATACGCAGTATTTT. Protein sequence: CASSSTSGGDDTQYF.

This clone was seen more than once but under ten times. The chain recombines TRBV5-5 with TRBJ1-1; D gene uncertain. Germline values: CDR1 SGHKS, CDR2 YYEKEE (reference sequence). The CDR3 contains 12 residues. V lost 5 bases and J 7 bases, leaving 12 bases between the germline ends. The CDR3 sequence is CASRRAAYEAFF. CDR3 sequence (DNA): TGTGCCAGCAGGAGGGCTGCCTATGAAGCTTTCTTT.

The chain uses TRBV27 and TRBJ1-6; no reliable D call. With 0 bases removed from V and 12 bases from J, the gap between germline ends came to 9 bases. The CDR3 consists of 13 residues. CDR1 is MNHEY and CDR2 is SMNVEV in the germline V gene (reference sequence). In nucleotides, the CDR3 is TGTGCCAGCAGTTTATCCCCCAACGTACCCCTCCACTTT. It is translated as CASSLSPNVPLHF.

The chain is built from TRBV5-4 and TRBJ1-1; 7 bases match TRBD1. The CDR3 loop spans 14 amino acids. V shed 2 bases and J 10 bases; nucleotides not matched to a gene: 11. Looked up from germline, CDR1 is SGHNT and CDR2 is YYREEE (reference sequence). CDR3 nucleotides: TGTGCCAGCAGCTTAGTGGGAGGGGGCCCAGGAGCTTTCTTT. Translated: CASSLVGGGPGAFF.

The V gene is TRBV27, the J gene TRBJ2-5, with TRBD2 identical over 14 bases. V was pared by 5 bases and J by 3 bases, with 2 bases of the junction left unmatched. CDR1 MNHEY and CDR2 SMNVEV come from the germline V gene (reference sequence). The CDR3 totals 15 residues. The CDR3 DNA sequence: TGTGCCAGCAGTAAGGGACTAGCGGGGGAAGAGACCCAGTACTTC. Its translation is CASSKGLAGEETQYF.

The CDR3 loop is CASSTQQGAGNQPQHF. CDR3 in DNA: TGTGCCAGTAGTACCCAACAGGGGGCTGGGAATCAGCCCCAGCATTTT. V usage is TRBV19 and J usage is TRBJ1-5; 9 nucleotides line up with TRBD1. CDR3 size: 16 residues. The junction had 8 bases not matched to a gene; V was cut back by 4 bases and J by 4 bases. Per the germline V gene, CDR1 is LNHDA and CDR2 is SQIVND (reference sequence).

In this sample, this clone turned up a few times. The rearrangement joins TRBV29-1 to TRBJ2-1; 8 bases are shared with TRBD2. Germline trimming cut 7 bases from V and 2 bases from J; bases unmatched to any gene: 7. CDR1 SQVTM and CDR2 ANQGSEA come from the germline V gene. CDR3 length: 14 residues. CDR3 sequence (DNA): TGCAGCGCGGGGGGGCACTACCCCTACAATGAGCAGTTCTTC. Translating gives CSAGGHYPYNEQFF.

This clone was counted once. The rearrangement uses TRBV30 and TRBJ1-2; 7 bases line up with TRBD1. CDR1 is GTSNPN, CDR2 SVGIG, per germline (reference sequence). V dropped 0 bases and J dropped 8; count of bases not matched to a gene: 12. CDR3 length equals 15 residues. In DNA, the CDR3 is TGTGCCTGGAGTGTGGGCGAGTGGCACAGGGGAGGCTACACCTTC. The encoded protein is CAWSVGEWHRGGYTF.

The V and J genes are TRBV6-6 and TRBJ1-2; D is possibly TRBD1 (6 bases). Trimming left V 4 bases short and J 9 bases short, with 18 bases between. Germline V gene lookup returns CDR1 MNHNY and CDR2 SVGAGI (reference sequence). The CDR3 contains 14 residues. The CDR3 is CASSSGLGARSYTF. The DNA for the CDR3 is TGTGCCAGCAGTTCCGGTTTGGGGGCTCGTAGCTACACCTTC.

V is TRBV6-5 and J is TRBJ2-7; a weak D match, TRBD2 (5 bases). Germline values: CDR1 MNHEY, CDR2 SVGAGI. The CDR3 has 14 residues. Trimming stripped 3 bases from V and 7 bases from J, with 16 bases between. In nucleotides, the CDR3 is TGTGCCAGCAGTTATGGTGGCCGTTCGGGAGAGCAGTACTTC. Translation: CASSYGGRSGEQYF.

The chain couples TRBV30 to TRBJ1-1, with no clear D. This CDR3 region has 13 residues. Germline V gives CDR1 GTSNPN, CDR2 SVGIG (reference sequence). V lost 0 bases to trimming and J lost 3 bases, with 8 bases between them. Written as DNA, the CDR3 is TGTGCCTGGAGTGTACGAAGTGACACTGAAGCTTTCTTT. Translated: CAWSVRSDTEAFF.

The V call is TRBV4-1, the J call TRBJ2-3, with TRBD2 identical over 11 bases. V lost 4 bases and J lost 1; bases outside the gene matches: 10. The CDR3 runs to 18 residues. From germline, CDR1 is MGHRA and CDR2 YSYEKL. This chain's CDR3 is CASSLRLAGIRGTDTQYF. CDR3 in DNA: TGCGCCAGCAGCCTGAGACTAGCGGGGATTCGCGGCACAGATACGCAGTATTTT.

The chain is built from TRBV28 and TRBJ1-1; D uncertain. V gave up 3 bases and J gave up 9 bases, with 8 bases separating them. Germline-derived CDR1 and CDR2 are MDHEN and SYDVKM. CDR3 length: 11 residues. The CDR3 coding sequence is TGTGCCAGCAGTTTGGCAGGTAAAGCTTTCTTT. Protein product: CASSLAGKAFF.

This clone was recorded only once. This chain connects TRBV2 to TRBJ1-2, with D hard to call. The germline V and J ends were trimmed by 4 bases and 3 bases, with 6 bases remaining between them. This CDR3 is built from 12 residues. From germline, CDR1 is SNHLY and CDR2 FYNNEI. The chain's CDR3 is CASSGQYYGYTF. CDR3 bases: TGTGCCAGCAGTGGGCAGTACTATGGCTACACCTTC.

The chain carries TRBV6-6 and TRBJ1-1; possibly TRBD1 for D (6 bases). Germline-derived CDR1 and CDR2 are MNHNY and SVGAGI (reference sequence). The CDR3 sequence is 15 residues long. V lost 6 bases and J lost 0, with 14 bases in between. This chain's CDR3 is CASRQGMDLNTEAFF. DNA of the CDR3: TGTGCCAGCAGGCAGGGGATGGATTTGAACACTGAAGCTTTCTTT.

CDR3 sequence reads: CATTGETQYF. DNA for the CDR3: TGTGCCACCACGGGGGAGACCCAGTACTTC. The rearrangement uses TRBV11-3 and TRBJ2-5; tentatively, D is TRBD2 (5 bases). The CDR3 covers 10 residues. In germline, CDR1 is SGHNT, CDR2 YENEEA. Trimming cost V 10 bases and J 5 bases, with 8 bases left between them.

V and J are TRBV2 and TRBJ2-2; 7 nucleotides align to TRBD1. CDR3 length: 13 amino acids. The V gene end was trimmed by 7 bases and the J gene end by 7 bases; junction bases not matched to a gene: 6. Germline CDR1 reads SNHLY; CDR2 reads FYNNEI. This CDR3 is CASNLGTDGELFF. Written as DNA, the CDR3 is TGTGCCAGCAACCTGGGGACAGACGGGGAGCTGTTTTTT.

This chain joins TRBV4-3 and TRBJ1-5; D unclear. Germline V lookup: CDR1 LGHNA, CDR2 YSLEER. V lost 0 bases and J 7 bases, leaving 7 bases between the germline ends. The CDR3 runs to 13 residues. Here the CDR3 DNA reads TGCGCCAGCAGCCAAGAGACGAGACAGCCCCAGCATTTT. Its translation: CASSQETRQPQHF.

The genes are TRBV13 and TRBJ2-1; 8 bases agree with TRBD2. The V and J ends lost 6 bases and 5 bases, in that order; junction bases with no gene match: 9. The CDR3 has 15 residues. CDR1 is PRHDT and CDR2 is FYEKMQ in the germline V gene (reference sequence). CDR3 loop: CASRPRGGLNNEQFF. In DNA form, the CDR3 reads TGTGCCAGCAGGCCTCGGGGGGGCTTGAACAATGAGCAGTTCTTC. Filled out from reference TRBV13 and TRBJ2-1, the complete variable domain reads AAGVIQSPRHLIKEKRETATLKCYPIPRHDTVYWYQQGPGQDPQFLISFYEKMQSDKGSIPDRFSAQQFSDYHSELNMSSLELGDSALYFCASRPRGGLNNEQFFGPGTRLTVL.